The clone carrying this T cell receptor beta chain was seen repeatedly, ten times or more. What it binds is unknown. The data belong to a study of beta chain features in type 1 diabetes. The isolated RNA, all of it, was reverse transcribed, so expressed TCRB transcripts were what got sequenced. Sequencing used immunoSEQ multiplex PCR; TCRdb keeps in-frame clones, though not all of them. The table lists about 250,000 clones, 13% to 15% of them singletons. The length of the CDR3 is 13 residues. Germline V gives CDR1 PRHDT, CDR2 FYEKMQ (reference sequence). The germline V and J ends were trimmed by 2 bases and 15 bases, with 14 bases remaining between them. General study findings and limits: Shortening that was moderate but significant affected the TCRB CDR3s of Type 1 diabetes patients in all four CD4+ subsets.

Sorted CD4+ subsets: naive, central memory, regulatory, stem cell-like memory (CD45RO/CCR7/CD25/CD127/CD95/CD27 panel). The rearrangement uses TRBV13 and TRBJ1-6; a possible D gene is TRBD1 (6 bases). The sample consisted of naive CD4+ T cells from blood. The receptor's source is a woman aged 40 to 50 in good health. CDR3 region: CASSLSRQALLHF. The CDR3 DNA reads as TGTGCCAGCAGCTTAAGTAGACAGGCACTCCTCCACTTT.